The present TCR beta chain was sequenced within a study of spatial heterogeneity in lung cancer. Study as a whole: Every unique TCR and UMI combination, on average, appeared more than ten times in raw reads.

Time point meaning: sample taken at primary tumor resection. The sequenced material consisted of unsorted whole RNA from tumor, nontumor lung or frozen PBMC. Samples were obtained from approximately 76 donors, all untreated early-stage non-small cell lung cancer patients. Each CDR3 protein is one row after TCRdb ran MiXCR on the 5' RACE reads. The table has around 50,000 distinct CDR3 sequences, 7.5% to 8% seen once. The TCR comes from a female donor with early-stage non-small cell lung cancer. The specimen was PBMCs, collected at surgery.

The DNA for the CDR3 is TGCGCCAGCAGTCAATCTTGCCCGACTAGCCCTAGCACAGATACGCAGTATTTT. It specifies CASSQSCPTSPSTDTQYF. The chain couples TRBV23-1 to TRBJ2-3; TRBD2 matches at 7 bases. TRBV23-1 is an ORF for which the function is uncertain. CDR3 length: 18 residues. Trimming removed 0 bases from V and 0 bases from J; junction bases left unmatched: 9.